The 26 T cell receptor beta chains below come from one sample, sequenced in a study of blood T cell repertoires in COVID-19. This table comes from immunoSEQ multiplex PCR, and its TCRdb copy is limited to in-frame clones, with some not included. Seen here are about 200,000 clones, about 85% observed once, and the top ten hold approximately 5%. Sequenced material: peripheral blood. The receptors derive from an elderly woman with acute or convalescent COVID-19.

The gene calls are TRBV5-1 and TRBJ2-5; D is possibly TRBD1 (5 bases). The CDR3 contains 14 residues. The germline V and J ends were trimmed by 0 bases and 1 base, with 7 bases remaining between them. The V gene's germline CDR1 is SGHRS and CDR2 YFSETQ. The CDR3 DNA reads as TGCGCCAGCAGCTTGGGACAGCCCCAAGAGACCCAGTACTTC. This gives the protein CASSLGQPQETQYF.

In its sample, this clone was seen a few times. The chain combines TRBV4-1 with TRBJ2-1; the D is unclear. The length of the CDR3 is 15 residues. Germline V gene lookup returns CDR1 MGHRA and CDR2 YSYEKL. The V end lost 1 base, the J end lost 10 bases, and 17 bases lay between the germline ends. The DNA for the CDR3 is TGCGCCAGCAGCCAAGGGCGCACCGACTTGAACGAGCAGTTCTTC. It yields the protein CASSQGRTDLNEQFF.

This clone was seen at least ten times. This chain uses TRBV18 with TRBJ1-1; weak D call: TRBD1 (6 bases). The CDR3 contains 17 residues. V lost 4 bases and J 2 bases, leaving 20 bases between the germline ends. Germline CDR1 is KGHSH and CDR2 is LQKENI. This CDR3 reads CASSQRGGLSVNTEAFF. The DNA of the CDR3 is TGTGCCAGCTCACAAAGGGGGGGGCTATCCGTAAACACTGAAGCTTTCTTT.

V usage is TRBV14 and J usage is TRBJ1-2; 7 bases fit TRBD1. J was trimmed by 7 bases and V by 3 bases; bases with no gene match: 5. Looked up from germline, CDR1 is SGHDN and CDR2 is FVKESK. The CDR3 contains 13 residues. The CDR3 here is CASSQITGVGYTF. The DNA for the CDR3 is TGTGCCAGCAGCCAGATCACAGGGGTTGGCTACACCTTC. The whole variable domain, remainder taken from reference TRBV14 and TRBJ1-2, is EAGVTQFPSHSVIEKGQTVTLRCDPISGHDNLYWYRRVMGKEIKFLLHFVKESKQDESGMPNNRFLAERTGGTYSTLKVQPAELEDSGVYFCASSQITGVGYTFGSGTRLTVV.

The rearrangement links TRBV27 to TRBJ2-5; D remains unclear. There are 14 residues in the CDR3. The V end lost 1 base, the J end lost 1 base, and 7 bases lay between the germline ends. Per the germline V gene, CDR1 is MNHEY and CDR2 is SMNVEV (reference sequence). The DNA of the CDR3 is TGTGCCAGCAGTTTATACAGATTCCAAGAGACCCAGTACTTC. Its translation: CASSLYRFQETQYF.

The rearrangement links TRBV28 to TRBJ1-2, with a tentative D call TRBD1 (6 bases). V lost 6 bases, J lost 8 bases, and 25 bases lay in between. The CDR3 is made up of 16 amino acids. Germline loops: CDR1 MDHEN, CDR2 SYDVKM. The CDR3 here is CASSTTPYTGSDGYTF. The CDR3 DNA reads as TGTGCCAGCAGCACAACCCCCTACACAGGGAGTGACGGCTACACCTTC.

This clone appeared once. DNA for the CDR3: TGTGCCAGCAGCCATACAGGGAACCTGAACACTGAAGCTTTCTTT. Its translation is CASSHTGNLNTEAFF. The rearrangement uses TRBV14 and TRBJ1-1, with a tentative D call TRBD1 (6 bases). Germline V gives CDR1 SGHDN, CDR2 FVKESK. The V gene lost 3 bases and the J gene lost 0 bases, with 11 bases spanning the gap. The CDR3 length is 15 residues.

The chain combines TRBV19 with TRBJ2-1; 8 nucleotides align to TRBD2. The junction had 8 bases not matched to a gene; V was cut back by 1 base and J by 3 bases. CDR3 length equals 17 residues. Germline loops: CDR1 LNHDA, CDR2 SQIVND (reference sequence). Here the CDR3 reads CASSIAGGPRYYNEQFF. CDR3 sequence (DNA): TGTGCCAGTAGTATAGCGGGAGGGCCTCGGTACTACAATGAGCAGTTCTTC.

The chain uses TRBV7-9 and TRBJ1-6; TRBD1 matches at 7 bases. The CDR3 sequence is 14 residues long. The germline gives CDR1 SEHNR, CDR2 FQNEAQ (reference sequence). J lost 6 bases, V lost 5 bases, and 4 bases had no gene match. The CDR3 sequence is CASSRGDSNSPLHF. CDR3 coding DNA: TGTGCCAGCAGCCGCGGGGACAGTAATTCACCCCTCCACTTT. Combining the CDR3 with reference TRBV7-9 and TRBJ1-6 gives the whole variable domain DTGVSQNPRHKITKRGQNVTFRCDPISEHNRLYWYRQTLGQGPEFLTYFQNEAQLEKSRLLSDRFSAERPKGSFSTLEIQRTEQGDSAMYLCASSRGDSNSPLHFGNGTRLTVT.

This chain links TRBV3-1 (or the pseudogene TRBV3-2) with TRBJ2-1; D is perhaps TRBD2 (5 bases). V was cut by 2 bases and J by 6 bases, with 5 bases left in between. The CDR3 is 12 residues long. Germline-derived CDR1 and CDR2 are LGHDT and YNNKEL (reference sequence). CDR3 nucleotide sequence: TGTGCCAGCAGCCAAACTAGCAATGAGCAGTTCTTC. It encodes CASSQTSNEQFF.

The sample holds one count of this clone. This sequence joins TRBV27 and TRBJ2-7; D may be TRBD2 (5 bases). CDR1 is MNHEY and CDR2 is SMNVEV in the germline V gene (reference sequence). V lost 8 bases and J 5 bases, leaving 13 bases between the germline ends. This CDR3 comprises 12 residues. This CDR3 reads CASGYHGDEQYF. The CDR3 DNA sequence: TGTGCCAGCGGCTACCACGGGGACGAGCAGTACTTC.

V and J are TRBV3-1 (or the pseudogene TRBV3-2) and TRBJ2-3; the match to TRBD2 covers 8 bases. After removal of 4 bases from V and 2 bases from J, the junction contained 8 bases not matched to a gene. CDR1 is LGHDT, CDR2 YNNKEL, per germline (reference sequence). This CDR3 has 16 residues. CDR3 amino acids: CASSPGLALSTDTQYF. CDR3 DNA sequence: TGTGCCAGCAGCCCCGGACTAGCTCTTTCCACAGATACGCAGTATTTT.

The chain combines TRBV19 with TRBJ1-2, with D tentatively TRBD1 (5 bases). V was trimmed by 5 bases and J by 5 bases, leaving 15 bases between them. CDR1 and CDR2 (germline): LNHDA, SQIVND (reference sequence). CDR3 length equals 14 residues. CDR3 nucleotides: TGTGCCAGTAGTCCGGTGATGGCAGGGTATGGCTACACCTTC. This sequence encodes CASSPVMAGYGYTF.

The V and J genes are TRBV5-4 and TRBJ2-7; D not resolved. The CDR3 has 15 amino acids. V lost 0 bases and J lost 6, with 16 bases in between. Looked up from germline, CDR1 is SGHNT and CDR2 is YYREEE (reference sequence). The CDR3 nucleotides read TGTGCCAGCAGCTTGGTGTCGGTGGGCTCCGGCGAGCAGTACTTC. Translation: CASSLVSVGSGEQYF.

V is TRBV3-1 (or the pseudogene TRBV3-2) and J is TRBJ1-4, with D uncertain. The CDR3 extends over 16 amino acids. The V and J ends lost 4 bases and 7 bases respectively, with 19 bases between them. Germline values: CDR1 LGHDT, CDR2 YNNKEL (reference sequence). The CDR3 loop reads CASSPGVAGLGEKLFF. CDR3 DNA: TGTGCCAGCAGCCCTGGGGTGGCGGGGTTGGGTGAAAAACTGTTTTTT.

The rearrangement links TRBV5-1 to TRBJ1-1; 8 bases match TRBD1. This CDR3 has 17 residues. Germline V gene lookup returns CDR1 SGHRS and CDR2 YFSETQ. After removal of 4 bases from V and 4 bases from J, the junction contained 15 bases not matched to a gene. The CDR3 spells CASSPGGQGAGATEAFF. Here the CDR3 DNA reads TGCGCCAGCAGCCCGGGCGGACAGGGAGCGGGTGCCACTGAAGCTTTCTTT.

V usage is TRBV28 and J usage is TRBJ2-1, with 9 positions matching TRBD2. Germline-derived CDR1 and CDR2 are MDHEN and SYDVKM. The V gene end was trimmed by 6 bases and the J gene end by 8 bases; junction bases not matched to a gene: 8. The CDR3 covers 14 residues. CDR3 coding DNA: TGTGCCAGCAGCGGAGTAGCGGGAGCCGATGAGCAGTTCTTC. This gives the protein CASSGVAGADEQFF. Together with reference TRBV28 and TRBJ2-1, the CDR3 gives the full variable domain: DVKVTQSSRYLVKRTGEKVFLECVQDMDHENMFWYRQDPGLGLRLIYFSYDVKMKEKGDIPEGYSVSREKKERFSLILESASTNQTSMYLCASSGVAGADEQFFGPGTRLTVL.

This chain joins TRBV10-3 and TRBJ1-2, with TRBD1 identical over 10 bases. With 7 bases clipped from V and 3 bases from J, the junction kept 5 bases outside the gene matches. CDR1 ENHRY and CDR2 SYGVKD come from the germline V gene. The CDR3 is 14 amino acids. The CDR3 DNA sequence: TGTGCCATCACTCCCGGGACAGGGGACTATGGCTACACCTTC. Translating it yields CAITPGTGDYGYTF.

CDR3 loop: CASSSLSTGTSTDTQYF. CDR3 DNA: TGTGCCAGCAGTTCACTTTCGACAGGGACTAGCACAGATACGCAGTATTTT. This chain connects TRBV28 to TRBJ2-3, with D possibly TRBD1 on 7 matching bases. The length of the CDR3 is 17 residues. CDR1 and CDR2 from the germline V gene are MDHEN and SYDVKM. The V gene lost 4 bases and the J gene lost 0 bases, with 17 bases spanning the gap.

The chain is built from TRBV4-3 and TRBJ2-1; possibly TRBD1 for D (6 bases). This CDR3 has 13 amino acids. In germline, CDR1 is LGHNA, CDR2 YSLEER. V lost 10 bases, J lost 5 bases, and 15 bases lay in between. CDR3 loop: CATAGTPHNEQFF. The CDR3 DNA reads TGCGCCACCGCCGGGACACCGCACAATGAGCAGTTCTTC.

The J gene is TRBJ2-1, the V gene TRBV9, with 11 positions matching TRBD2. The CDR3 sequence is 16 residues long. Germline CDR1 SGDLS, CDR2 YYNGEE. Trimming removed 5 bases from V and 4 bases from J; junction bases left unmatched: 8. CDR3 residues: CASSTLLAGVYNEQFF. The CDR3 DNA reads as TGTGCCAGCAGTACCTTACTAGCGGGGGTTTACAATGAGCAGTTCTTC.

The V gene is TRBV18, the J gene TRBJ2-7; 11 bases line up with TRBD1. Looked up from germline, CDR1 is KGHSH and CDR2 is LQKENI. Trimming removed 3 bases from V and 3 bases from J; junction bases left unmatched: 4. The CDR3 sequence is 15 residues long. Here the CDR3 DNA reads TGTGCCAGCTCACCCACCGGGACAGGGGGCTACGAGCAGTACTTC. Protein sequence: CASSPTGTGGYEQYF.

In regard to this clone: The sample contains more than one DNA sequence encoding this CDR3. This chain joins TRBV11-2 and TRBJ1-2, with TRBD1 identical over 7 bases. Germline CDR1 reads SGHAT; CDR2 reads FQNNGV. This CDR3 is built from 13 residues. Trimming at V came to 3 bases and at J to 4 bases, leaving 2 bases not matched to a gene. The CDR3 coding sequence is TGTGCCAGCAGCTTGGGACAGAGCTATGGCTACACCTTC. Residues: CASSLGQSYGYTF.

This clone has a single count. The rearrangement links TRBV7-8 to TRBJ1-1; 10 bases align to TRBD1. Losses at the gene ends were 7 bases for V and 6 bases for J; bases not matched to a gene: 11. CDR3 size: 15 residues. Germline loops: CDR1 SGHVS, CDR2 FQNEAQ. Here the CDR3 DNA reads TGTGCCAGCACAAATAGACAGGGGGCGAGGGCTGAAGCTTTCTTT. This encodes CASTNRQGARAEAFF.

V usage is TRBV5-5 and J usage is TRBJ2-7; D gene unclear. Trimming took off 0 bases at V and 3 bases at J, with 13 bases between the two ends. The CDR3 runs 15 residues. The germline CDR1 and CDR2 sequences are SGHKS and YYEKEE (reference sequence). The CDR3 DNA sequence: TGTGCCAGCAGCTTGGCCAGATCGCACTACTACGAGCAGTACTTC. This codes for CASSLARSHYYEQYF.

The chain carries TRBV10-1 and TRBJ2-1; the D gene is possibly TRBD1 (6 bases). The CDR3 contains 13 residues. V lost 4 bases to trimming and J lost 6 bases, with 10 bases between them. Looked up from germline, CDR1 is WNHNN and CDR2 is SYGVQD (reference sequence). CDR3 sequence reads: CASSGQVLNEQFF. The DNA for the CDR3 is TGCGCCAGCAGTGGACAGGTCCTCAATGAGCAGTTCTTC.